This record looks at one TCR beta chain sequence and its context. This sample is drawn from a study of blood T cell repertoires in COVID-19. Repertoires were generated with immunoSEQ multiplex PCR, while TCRdb's copy carries only in-frame clones and drops some. The sample includes 290,000 or so clones, about 90% of them seen just once. The source material was peripheral blood. This clonotype was sampled from a young man with active or convalescent COVID-19.

Here the CDR3 DNA reads TGCGCCAGCAGCCAGCAGGGGGTAGGATCTGAAGCTTTCTTT. Amino acids: CASSQQGVGSEAFF. The rearrangement links TRBV4-1 to TRBJ1-1; 7 nucleotides align to TRBD1. CDR1 and CDR2 (germline): MGHRA, YSYEKL. This CDR3 is built from 14 residues. Losses at the gene ends were 3 bases for V and 6 bases for J; bases not matched to a gene: 7.